This T cell receptor beta chain was sequenced for a study of blood T cell repertoires in COVID-19. About the research overall: The United States, Italy and Spain were the sources of the acute and convalescent COVID-19 samples. In each case, the material was cDNA or gDNA derived from T cells, B-cell-depleted T cells, or PBMCs.

In germline, CDR1 is LNHDA, CDR2 SQIVND (reference sequence). The V gene lost 5 bases and the J gene lost 4 bases, with 11 bases spanning the gap. This CDR3 comprises 13 residues. Original analysis: The assay estimated nucleated cells by amplifying reference gene primers. Profiling relied on immunoSEQ multiplex PCR, and the TCRdb table lists in-frame clones only, not all of them. The V and J calls and clone size were taken over from that table, and D and trimming were inferred from the DNA. The sample gives 55,000 to 80,000 clones, 70% to 85% of which show up once; 15% to 20% is in the top ten. V is TRBV19 and J is TRBJ1-2; D gene unclear. This clonotype was obtained from a man in his sixties with acute or convalescent COVID-19. The sequenced sample consisted of peripheral blood. CDR3 sequence (DNA): TGTGCCAGTAGTCATGGGTACAGCTATGGCTACACCTTC. Its translation: CASSHGYSYGYTF.